This T cell receptor beta chain was identified during a study of T cells in Graves' hyperthyroidism and ophthalmopathy. At least ten counts were recorded for this clonotype. The antigen remains unidentified. Findings and limits, study-wide: Separating ophthalmopathy from stable hyperthyroidism was achieved by a 13 V-J model. Ophthalmopathy onset followed model prediction by a median approximately 7 months.

What was amplified from RNA transcripts were TCR beta CDR3 regions. HTBI primers drove first-round RT-PCR of the TCR CDR3. TCRdb itself ran the multiplex PCR reads through MiXCR, one entry per CDR3 protein. The sample lists around 540,000 distinct CDR3 sequences; around 45% were seen once. The germline gives CDR1 LNHDA, CDR2 SQIVND (reference sequence). The CDR3 is made up of 11 amino acids. V lost 10 bases and J lost 2; bases outside the gene matches: 2. What was sequenced was peripheral blood or thyroid tissue (not recorded which). The gene calls are TRBV19 and TRBJ2-7; 7 nucleotides align to TRBD1. The sequence derives from a woman between 18 and 29 years old with Graves' hyperthyroidism. The CDR3 loop reads CANGQAYEQYF. The CDR3 DNA follows: TGTGCCAACGGACAGGCCTACGAGCAGTACTTC.